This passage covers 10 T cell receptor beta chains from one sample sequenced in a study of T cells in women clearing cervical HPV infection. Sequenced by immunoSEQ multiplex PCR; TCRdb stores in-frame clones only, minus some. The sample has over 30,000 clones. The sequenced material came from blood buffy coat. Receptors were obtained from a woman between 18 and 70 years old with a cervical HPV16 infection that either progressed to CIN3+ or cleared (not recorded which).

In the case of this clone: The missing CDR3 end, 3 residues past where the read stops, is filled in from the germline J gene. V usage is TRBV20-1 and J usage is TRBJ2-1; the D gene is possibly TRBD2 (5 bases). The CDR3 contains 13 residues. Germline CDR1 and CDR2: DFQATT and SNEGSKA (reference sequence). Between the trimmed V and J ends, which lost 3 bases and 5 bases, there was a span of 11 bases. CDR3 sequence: CSASTYGDNEQFF. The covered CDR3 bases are TGCAGTGCTAGTACATACGGGGACAATGAG.

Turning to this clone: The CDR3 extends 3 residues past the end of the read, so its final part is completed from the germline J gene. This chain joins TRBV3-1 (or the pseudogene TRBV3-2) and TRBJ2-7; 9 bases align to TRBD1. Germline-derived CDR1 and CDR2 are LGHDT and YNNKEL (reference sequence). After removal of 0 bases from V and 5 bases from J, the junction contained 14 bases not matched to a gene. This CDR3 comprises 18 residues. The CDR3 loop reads CASSQESGTGPFHHEQYF. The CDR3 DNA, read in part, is TGTGCCAGCAGCCAAGAGTCAGGGACAGGGCCCTTCCATCACGAG.

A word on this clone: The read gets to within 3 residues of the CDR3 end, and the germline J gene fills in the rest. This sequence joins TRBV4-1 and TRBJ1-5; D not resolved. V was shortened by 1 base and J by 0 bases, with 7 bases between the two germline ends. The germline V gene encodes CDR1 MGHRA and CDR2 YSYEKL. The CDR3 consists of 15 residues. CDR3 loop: CASSQAQLSNQPQHF. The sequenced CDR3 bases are TGCGCCAGCAGCCAAGCGCAACTTAGCAATCAGCCC.

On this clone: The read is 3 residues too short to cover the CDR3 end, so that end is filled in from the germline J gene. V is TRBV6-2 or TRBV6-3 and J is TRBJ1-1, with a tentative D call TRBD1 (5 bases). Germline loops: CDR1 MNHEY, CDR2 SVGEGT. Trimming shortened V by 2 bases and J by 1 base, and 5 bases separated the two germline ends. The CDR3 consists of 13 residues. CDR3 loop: CASSYRGNTEAFF. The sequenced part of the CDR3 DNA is TGTGCCAGCAGTTACAGGGGGAACACTGAA.

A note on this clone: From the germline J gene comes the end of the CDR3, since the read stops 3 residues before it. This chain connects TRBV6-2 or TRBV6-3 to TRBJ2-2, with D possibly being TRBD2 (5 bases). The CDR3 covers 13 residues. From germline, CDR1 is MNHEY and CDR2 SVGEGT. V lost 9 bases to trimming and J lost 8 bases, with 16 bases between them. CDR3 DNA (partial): TGTGCCAGTAGGAATAGCGAACTGGGGGAG. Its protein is CASRNSELGE. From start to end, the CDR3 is CASRNSELGELFF.

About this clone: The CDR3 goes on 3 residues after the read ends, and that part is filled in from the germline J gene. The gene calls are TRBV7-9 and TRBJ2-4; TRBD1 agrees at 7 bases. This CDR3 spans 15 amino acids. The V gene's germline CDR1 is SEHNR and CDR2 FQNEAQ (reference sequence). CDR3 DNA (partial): TGTGCCAGCAGCACCCGGGACAGAAACCCGGATGGT. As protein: CASSTRDRNPDG. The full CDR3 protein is CASSTRDRNPDGQYF.

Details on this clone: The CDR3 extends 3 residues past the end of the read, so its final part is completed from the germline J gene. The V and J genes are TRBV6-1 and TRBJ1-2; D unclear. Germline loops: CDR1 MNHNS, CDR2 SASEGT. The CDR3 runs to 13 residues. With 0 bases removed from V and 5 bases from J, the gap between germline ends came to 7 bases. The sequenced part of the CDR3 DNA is TGTGCCAGCAGTGAAGCGCTCGGGTATGGC. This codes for CASSEALGYG. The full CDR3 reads CASSEALGYGYTF.

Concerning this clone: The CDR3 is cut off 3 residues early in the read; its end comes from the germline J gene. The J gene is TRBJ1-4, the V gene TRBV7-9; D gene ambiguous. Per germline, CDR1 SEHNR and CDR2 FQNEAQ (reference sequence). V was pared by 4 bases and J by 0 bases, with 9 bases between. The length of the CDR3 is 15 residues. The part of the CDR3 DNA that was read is TGTGCCAGCAGCTCCGATAGGGCAACTAATGAAAAA. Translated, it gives CASSSDRATNEK. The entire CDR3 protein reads CASSSDRATNEKLFF.

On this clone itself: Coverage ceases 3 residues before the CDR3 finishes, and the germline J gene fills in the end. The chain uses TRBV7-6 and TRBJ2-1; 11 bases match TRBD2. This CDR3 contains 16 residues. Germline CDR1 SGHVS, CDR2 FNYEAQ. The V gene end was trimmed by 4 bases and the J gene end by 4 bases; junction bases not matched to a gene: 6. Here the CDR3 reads CASSSTGTSGYNEQFF. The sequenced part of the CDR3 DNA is TGTGCCAGCAGCTCGACCGGGACTAGCGGTTACAATGAG.

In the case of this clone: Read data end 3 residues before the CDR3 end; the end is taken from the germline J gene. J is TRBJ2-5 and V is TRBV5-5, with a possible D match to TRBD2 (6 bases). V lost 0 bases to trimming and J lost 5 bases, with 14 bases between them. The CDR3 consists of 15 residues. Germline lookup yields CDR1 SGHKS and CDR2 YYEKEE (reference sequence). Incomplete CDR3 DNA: TGTGCCAGCAGCTTGGGCGTGACGGGGGTGGAGACC. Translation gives CASSLGVTGVET. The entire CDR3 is CASSLGVTGVETQYF.